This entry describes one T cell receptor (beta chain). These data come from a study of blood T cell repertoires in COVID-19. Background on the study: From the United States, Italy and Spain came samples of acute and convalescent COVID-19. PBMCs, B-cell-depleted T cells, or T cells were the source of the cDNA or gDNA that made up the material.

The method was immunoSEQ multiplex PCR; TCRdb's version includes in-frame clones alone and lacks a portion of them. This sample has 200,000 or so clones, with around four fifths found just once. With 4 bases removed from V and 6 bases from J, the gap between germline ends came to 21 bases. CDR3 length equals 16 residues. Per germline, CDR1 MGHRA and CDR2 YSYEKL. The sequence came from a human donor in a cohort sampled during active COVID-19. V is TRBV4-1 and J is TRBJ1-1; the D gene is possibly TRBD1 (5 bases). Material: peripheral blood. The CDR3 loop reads CASSLRGTRAPAEAFF. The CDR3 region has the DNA TGCGCCAGCAGCCTAAGGGGAACACGGGCCCCAGCTGAAGCTTTCTTT.